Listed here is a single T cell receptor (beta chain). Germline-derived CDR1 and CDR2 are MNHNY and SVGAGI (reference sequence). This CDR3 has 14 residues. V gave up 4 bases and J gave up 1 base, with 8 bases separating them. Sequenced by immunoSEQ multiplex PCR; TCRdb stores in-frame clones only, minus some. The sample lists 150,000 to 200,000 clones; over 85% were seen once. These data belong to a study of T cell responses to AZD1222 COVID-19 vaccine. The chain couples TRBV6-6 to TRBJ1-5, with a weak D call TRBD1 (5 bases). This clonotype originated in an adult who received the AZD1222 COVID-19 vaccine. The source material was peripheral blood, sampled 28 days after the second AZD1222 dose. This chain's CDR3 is CASSLKGSNQPQHF. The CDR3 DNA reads TGTGCCAGCAGTTTGAAGGGGAGCAATCAGCCCCAGCATTTT.